This T cell receptor (beta chain) was recorded in a study of blood T cell repertoires in COVID-19. The CDR3 covers 15 residues. Unmatched junction bases numbered 11, after V lost 9 bases and J lost 2 bases. The V gene's germline CDR1 is ENHRY and CDR2 SYGVKD. Here immunoSEQ multiplex PCR was the method, and the copy in TCRdb shows in-frame clones only, minus some. The data show approximately 100,000 clones, roughly 90% seen once. The source of this sequence is a man in his 70s with acute or convalescent COVID-19. The chain links TRBV10-3 to TRBJ2-7, with 9 bases fitting TRBD2. The sequenced sample consisted of peripheral blood. DNA of the CDR3: TGTGCCATTAGGCCGGCGACTAGCGGTACCTACGAGCAGTACTTC. Encoded protein: CAIRPATSGTYEQYF.